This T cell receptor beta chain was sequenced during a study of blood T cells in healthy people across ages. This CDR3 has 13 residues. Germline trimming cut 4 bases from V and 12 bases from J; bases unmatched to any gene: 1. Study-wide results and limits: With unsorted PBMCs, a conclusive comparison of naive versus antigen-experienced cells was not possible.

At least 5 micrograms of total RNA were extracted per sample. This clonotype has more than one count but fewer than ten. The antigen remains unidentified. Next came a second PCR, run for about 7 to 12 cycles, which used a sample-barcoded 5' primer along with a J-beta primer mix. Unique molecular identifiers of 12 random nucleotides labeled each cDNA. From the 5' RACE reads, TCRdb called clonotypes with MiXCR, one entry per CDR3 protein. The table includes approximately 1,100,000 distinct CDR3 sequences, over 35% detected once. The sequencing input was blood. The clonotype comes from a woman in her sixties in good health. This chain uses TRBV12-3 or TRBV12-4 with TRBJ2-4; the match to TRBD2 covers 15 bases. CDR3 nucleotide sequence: TGTGCCAGCAGTTCGGGACTAGCGGGAGGTCAGTACTTC. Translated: CASSSGLAGGQYF.